The clone carrying this TCR beta chain was found once. Generated by immunoSEQ multiplex PCR, the TCRdb table keeps only in-frame clones and is missing some. This table has about 26,000 clones, approximately 92% appearing once. This record comes from a study of T cell changes during pregnancy in multiple sclerosis. J was trimmed by 8 bases and V by 6 bases; bases with no gene match: 10. Germline CDR1 reads MNHEY; CDR2 reads SMNVEV (reference sequence). The CDR3 is 15 residues long. The gene calls are TRBV27 and TRBJ1-4; 9 nucleotides line up with TRBD1. Material: CD8+ T cells from peripheral blood mononuclear cells, obtained in the second trimester of pregnancy. This sequence originates from a female donor with multiple sclerosis, enrolled in a pregnancy study. The DNA of the CDR3 is TGTGCCAGCAGCGCCCCCGGGACAGGGAGGGAAAAACTGTTTTTT. Protein product: CASSAPGTGREKLFF. The complete variable domain, with remaining parts taken from reference TRBV27 and TRBJ1-4, reads EAQVTQNPRYLITVTGKKLTVTCSQNMNHEYMSWYRQDPGLGLRQIYYSMNVEVTDKGDVPEGYKVSRKEKRNFPLILESPSPNQTSLYFCASSAPGTGREKLFFGSGTQLSVL.